This TCR beta chain was found in a study of blood T cell repertoires in COVID-19. The wider study: Acute and convalescent COVID-19 specimens originated in the United States, Italy and Spain. In each case, the material was cDNA or gDNA derived from T cells, B-cell-depleted T cells, or PBMCs.

Authors' analysis steps: Estimation of nucleated cell counts relied on the amplification of reference gene primers. The protocol was immunoSEQ multiplex PCR, while the TCRdb copy is restricted to in-frame clones and leaves out a portion. V, J and clone size are taken as reported in that table, and D and trimming were inferred from the DNA itself. The profile shows more than 200,000 clones, about 86% of them singletons. The sequence was collected from a man between 40 and 49 years old with active or convalescent COVID-19. The sample taken for sequencing was peripheral blood.

CDR3 coding DNA: TGTGCCAGCAGCCTCGCAAGAGACTCTGGGGCCAACGTCCTGACTTTC. Protein: CASSLARDSGANVLTF. V usage is TRBV3-1 (or the pseudogene TRBV3-2) and J usage is TRBJ2-6; D remains unclear. Germline V lookup: CDR1 LGHDT, CDR2 YNNKEL (reference sequence). CDR3 length: 16 amino acids. V lost 4 bases and J lost 0, with 10 bases in between.